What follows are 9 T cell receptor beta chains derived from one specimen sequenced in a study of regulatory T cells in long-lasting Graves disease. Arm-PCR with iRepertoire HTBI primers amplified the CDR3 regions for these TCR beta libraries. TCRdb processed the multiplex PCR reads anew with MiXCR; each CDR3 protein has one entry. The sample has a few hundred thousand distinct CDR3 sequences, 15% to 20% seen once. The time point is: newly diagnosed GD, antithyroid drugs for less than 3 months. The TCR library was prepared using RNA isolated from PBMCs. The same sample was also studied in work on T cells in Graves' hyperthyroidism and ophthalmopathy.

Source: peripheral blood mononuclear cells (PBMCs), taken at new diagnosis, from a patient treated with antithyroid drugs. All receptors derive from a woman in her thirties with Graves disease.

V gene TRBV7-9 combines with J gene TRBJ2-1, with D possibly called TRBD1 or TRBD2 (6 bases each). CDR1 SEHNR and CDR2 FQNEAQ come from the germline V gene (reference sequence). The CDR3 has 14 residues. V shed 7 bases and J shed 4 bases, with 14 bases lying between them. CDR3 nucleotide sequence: TGTGCCAGCACCCTCTCGGGGGCTTACAATGAGCAGTTCTTC. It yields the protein CASTLSGAYNEQFF.

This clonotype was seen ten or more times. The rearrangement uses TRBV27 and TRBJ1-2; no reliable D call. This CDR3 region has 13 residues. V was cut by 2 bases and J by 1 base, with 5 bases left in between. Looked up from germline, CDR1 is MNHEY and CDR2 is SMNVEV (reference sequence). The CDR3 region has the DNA TGTGCCAGCAGTTTAAATGTTAACTATGGCTACACCTTC. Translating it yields CASSLNVNYGYTF.

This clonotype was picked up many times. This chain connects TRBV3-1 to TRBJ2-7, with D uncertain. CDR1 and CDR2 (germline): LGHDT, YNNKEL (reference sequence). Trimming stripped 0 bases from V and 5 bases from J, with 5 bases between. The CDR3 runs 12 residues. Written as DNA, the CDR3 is TGTGCCAGCAGCCAAGATCAGGACGAGCAGTACTTC. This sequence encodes CASSQDQDEQYF.

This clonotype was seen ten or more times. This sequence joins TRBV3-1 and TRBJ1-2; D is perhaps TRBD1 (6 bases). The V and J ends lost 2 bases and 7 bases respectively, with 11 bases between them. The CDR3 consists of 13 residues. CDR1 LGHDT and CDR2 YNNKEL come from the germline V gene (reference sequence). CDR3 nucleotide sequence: TGTGCCAGCAGCCAAAGGGGGATCGGTGGCTACACCTTC. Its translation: CASSQRGIGGYTF.

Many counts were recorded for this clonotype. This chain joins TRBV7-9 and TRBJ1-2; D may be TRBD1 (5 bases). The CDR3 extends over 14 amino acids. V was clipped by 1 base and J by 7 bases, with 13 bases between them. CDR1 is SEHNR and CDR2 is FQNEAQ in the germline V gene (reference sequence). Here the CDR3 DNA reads TGTGCCAGCAGCTTAGGAGGGGAGTTTGGTGGCTACACCTTC. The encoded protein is CASSLGGEFGGYTF.

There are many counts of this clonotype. The CDR3 DNA sequence: TGTGCCAGCAGTTTATTAGTGGGGGACGCGTTTTTAAGTCAGCCCCAGCATTTT. Amino acid sequence: CASSLLVGDAFLSQPQHF. The chain combines TRBV12-3 or TRBV12-4 with TRBJ1-5, with a tentative D call TRBD1 (5 bases). V was shortened by 2 bases and J by 6 bases, with 23 bases between the two germline ends. The CDR3 loop spans 18 amino acids.

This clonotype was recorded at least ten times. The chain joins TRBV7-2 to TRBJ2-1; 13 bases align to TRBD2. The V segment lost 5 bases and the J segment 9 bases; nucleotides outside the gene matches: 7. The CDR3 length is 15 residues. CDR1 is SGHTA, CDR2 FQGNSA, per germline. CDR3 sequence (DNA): TGTGCCAGCAGCCTGACTAGCGGGGGGTTTGTTGAGCAGTTCTTC. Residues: CASSLTSGGFVEQFF.

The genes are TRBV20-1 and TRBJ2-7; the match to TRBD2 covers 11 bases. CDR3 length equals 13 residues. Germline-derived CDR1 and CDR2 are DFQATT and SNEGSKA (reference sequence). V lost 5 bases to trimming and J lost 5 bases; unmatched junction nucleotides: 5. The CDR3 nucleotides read TGCAGTGCTCTGACTAGCGGGGTCCACGAGCAGTACTTC. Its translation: CSALTSGVHEQYF.

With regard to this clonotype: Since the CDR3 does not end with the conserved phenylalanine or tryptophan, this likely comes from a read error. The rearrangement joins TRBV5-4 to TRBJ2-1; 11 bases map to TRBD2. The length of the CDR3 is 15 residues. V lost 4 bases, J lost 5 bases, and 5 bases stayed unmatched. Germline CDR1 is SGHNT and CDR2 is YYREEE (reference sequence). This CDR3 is CASSPTSGRHNEQFL. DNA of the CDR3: TGTGCCAGCAGCCCCACTAGCGGGAGACACAATGAGCAGTTCCTC.